This T cell receptor (beta chain) was recorded in a study of resident and recirculating memory T cells in vitiligo. In the study overall: Samples were epidermis from two lesional and two nonlesional sites, plus PBMCs. Genomic DNA was extracted from whole homogenized samples, with no cell sorting. Study outcomes and limitations: Non-conserved TCRs across sites and patients suggested distinct clones per lesion.

This clone was seen just once. Its antigen is still unknown. Produced via immunoSEQ multiplex PCR; TCRdb's table is partial and in-frame only. Among 55,000 to 75,000 clones listed, roughly 92% were seen once. Germline V gene lookup returns CDR1 SGHNT and CDR2 YYREEE (reference sequence). The CDR3 extends over 12 amino acids. Trimming shortened V by 6 bases and J by 1 base, and 8 bases separated the two germline ends. The chain employs TRBV5-4 and TRBJ2-7; D call uncertain. Sequenced: blood. The receptor was isolated from a male donor with vitiligo. This chain's CDR3 is CASITVSYEQYF. The CDR3 DNA is TGTGCCAGCATCACAGTTTCCTACGAGCAGTACTTC.